This TCR beta chain came from a study of T cell repertoires and Cas9 in healthy adults. The CDR3 contains 12 residues. Germline V gene data show CDR1 as SGDLS and CDR2 as YYNGEE. V lost 6 bases and J lost 8, with 13 bases in between. Assay: immunoSEQ multiplex PCR; the TCRdb copy retains only in-frame clones and omits some. Among about 22,000 clones listed, roughly 90% were seen once. The chain couples TRBV9 to TRBJ2-3; D gene ambiguous. Sequencing was carried out using CD4+ effector T cells (CD127+, CD25-, CD137-, CD154-) from PBMCs; culture status not recorded. The receptor was isolated from a human donor in good health. CDR3 loop: CASNTDAGTQYF. The CDR3 DNA reads TGTGCCAGCAACACGGACGCCGGTACGCAGTATTTT.